The 26 T cell receptor beta chains listed next were all sequenced from one sample in a study of blood T cell repertoires in COVID-19. Sequenced by immunoSEQ multiplex PCR; TCRdb stores in-frame clones only, minus some. The table lists about 29,000 clones, 84% of them singletons, with 9% to 10% in the top ten. The sequencing input was peripheral blood. The receptors shown here come from a man older than 75 with active COVID-19.

The chain is built from TRBV6-5 and TRBJ2-3; D is perhaps TRBD1 (5 bases). The V end was cut by 6 bases, the J end by 6 bases, with 10 bases between. This CDR3 has 12 amino acids. Germline V gene sequence: CDR1 MNHEY, CDR2 SVGAGI. The CDR3 coding sequence is TGTGCCAGCAGCCCAGGGTACGATACGCAGTATTTT. Amino acid sequence: CASSPGYDTQYF.

The chain uses TRBV10-3 and TRBJ1-1; 9 bases agree with TRBD1. Germline V gives CDR1 ENHRY, CDR2 SYGVKD. The junction had 6 bases not matched to a gene; V was cut back by 7 bases and J by 3 bases. The CDR3 totals 14 residues. CDR3 bases: TGTGCCATCAATACAGGGGGCGCGGACACTGAAGCTTTCTTT. Protein sequence: CAINTGGADTEAFF.

The chain uses TRBV7-9 and TRBJ2-4; perhaps TRBD1 as D (5 bases). Germline CDR1 is SEHNR and CDR2 is FQNEAQ (reference sequence). The V and J ends lost 5 bases and 6 bases respectively, with 17 bases between them. The CDR3 loop spans 15 amino acids. The CDR3 sequence: CASSPTWTNLNIQYF. CDR3 DNA sequence: TGTGCCAGCAGCCCCACCTGGACAAACCTAAACATTCAGTACTTC.

This sequence joins TRBV28 and TRBJ1-2; 7 positions match TRBD1. There are 13 residues in the CDR3. The germline CDR1 and CDR2 sequences are MDHEN and SYDVKM. J was trimmed by 8 bases and V by 6 bases; bases with no gene match: 9. The CDR3 reads CASRTQGEGGYTF. The CDR3 bases are TGTGCCAGCAGGACCCAGGGGGAAGGAGGCTACACCTTC.

The rearrangement links TRBV7-9 to TRBJ2-2; no clear D gene. Germline assignment: CDR1 SEHNR and CDR2 FQNEAQ (reference sequence). V shed 5 bases and J shed 0 bases, with 10 bases lying between them. The CDR3 loop spans 15 amino acids. CDR3 sequence (DNA): TGTGCCAGCAGCCCTTGGCCATCGAACACCGGGGAGCTGTTTTTT. Translated, it gives CASSPWPSNTGELFF.

The V gene is TRBV7-9, the J gene TRBJ2-2; no clear D. V was clipped by 3 bases and J by 2 bases, with 7 bases between them. The CDR3 loop spans 14 amino acids. Germline CDR1 and CDR2: SEHNR and FQNEAQ (reference sequence). The CDR3 region is CASSFEHNTGELFF. CDR3 DNA: TGTGCCAGCAGCTTTGAACATAACACCGGGGAGCTGTTTTTT.

The chain joins TRBV24-1 to TRBJ2-1, with D hard to call. CDR1 and CDR2 from the germline V gene are KGHDR and SFDVKD. The germline V and J ends were trimmed by 6 bases and 9 bases, with 14 bases remaining between them. The CDR3 is 13 residues long. The CDR3 loop is CATSTWAKVEQFF. The DNA of the CDR3 is TGTGCCACCAGTACGTGGGCTAAGGTTGAGCAGTTCTTC.

V is TRBV6-5 and J is TRBJ2-5; 9 bases match TRBD2. The CDR3 has 14 residues. V dropped 6 bases and J dropped 3; count of bases not matched to a gene: 5. The germline CDR1 and CDR2 sequences are MNHEY and SVGAGI. The chain's CDR3 is CASRSLAGKETQYF. DNA for the CDR3: TGTGCCAGCAGATCTCTAGCGGGGAAAGAGACCCAGTACTTC.

This clone counts as medium-sized. The chain joins TRBV7-9 to TRBJ1-1; D is unclear. The V gene lost 4 bases and the J gene lost 0 bases, with 18 bases spanning the gap. Germline V gene lookup returns CDR1 SEHNR and CDR2 FQNEAQ (reference sequence). This CDR3 contains 17 residues. CDR3 nucleotide sequence: TGTGCCAGCAGCTCCCCTAGCGGCTTTACTGTGAACACTGAAGCTTTCTTT. Its translation: CASSSPSGFTVNTEAFF.

The CDR3 spells CASSLQGARNGYTF. CDR3 in DNA: TGTGCCAGCAGCCTTCAGGGGGCGCGGAATGGCTACACCTTC. This chain links TRBV3-1 (or the pseudogene TRBV3-2) with TRBJ1-2, with 8 bases that match TRBD1. J was trimmed by 6 bases and V by 4 bases; bases with no gene match: 7. Germline-derived CDR1 and CDR2 are LGHDT and YNNKEL (reference sequence). The CDR3 extends over 14 amino acids.

The chain has TRBV29-1 and TRBJ1-1, with D possibly matching TRBD1 (6 bases). The ends were cut back, 7 bases at V and 11 bases at J, with 17 bases in the middle. The length of the CDR3 is 11 residues. Germline CDR1 is SQVTM and CDR2 is ANQGSEA. DNA of the CDR3: TGCAGCGGACTACAGGGCTTTGAGGCTTTCTTT. Its translation: CSGLQGFEAFF.

CDR3 protein: CASSKITGQPYF. In DNA form, the CDR3 reads TGTGCCAGCAGCAAAATTACGGGACAGCCGTACTTC. This chain uses TRBV21-1 with TRBJ2-7; the D call in the table, TRBD1, was not verified against the DNA. TRBV21-1 is classified as a pseudogene. CDR3 length: 12 residues.

In the case of this clone: In this CDR3 the conserved last residue, phenylalanine or tryptophan, is missing, so a read error is likely. No DNA is shown, since the ends of the CDR3 on it are uncertain; the CDR3 is the one TCRdb lists. The J gene is TRBJ1-2, the V gene TRBV14; the DNA was not compared with TRBD1, the D call given in the table. The CDR3 comprises 10 residues, both ends counted. From germline, CDR1 is SGHDN and CDR2 FVKESK. CDR3 sequence: CASSQDNSPD.

In this sample, this clone turned up a few times. V and J are TRBV7-9 and TRBJ1-3; D call uncertain. V lost 0 bases to trimming and J lost 4 bases, with 4 bases between them. CDR1 and CDR2 from the germline V gene are SEHNR and FQNEAQ (reference sequence). The CDR3 runs to 13 residues. This CDR3 reads CASSLAEGNTIYF. In DNA form, the CDR3 reads TGTGCCAGCAGCTTAGCTGAGGGAAACACCATATATTTT.

The rearrangement joins TRBV6-2 or TRBV6-3 to TRBJ2-6; D is unclear. V gave up 1 base and J gave up 0 bases, with 7 bases separating them. The V gene's germline CDR1 is MNHEY and CDR2 SVGEGT. The CDR3 runs to 16 residues. CDR3 residues: CASSYFRSSGANVLTF. Here the CDR3 DNA reads TGTGCCAGCAGTTACTTTAGGAGCTCTGGGGCCAACGTCCTGACTTTC.

The CDR3 protein is CASGYSGGNNEQFF. The CDR3 DNA reads TGTGCCAGCGGATATAGCGGGGGCAACAATGAGCAGTTCTTC. The chain recombines TRBV6-5 with TRBJ2-1, with TRBD2 matching over 9 bases. V lost 8 bases to trimming and J lost 5 bases; unmatched junction nucleotides: 7. CDR3 length: 14 residues. The germline V gene has CDR1 MNHEY and CDR2 SVGAGI.

This chain uses TRBV5-4 with TRBJ2-3, with 9 bases lining up with TRBD2. The trim removed 5 bases at V and 5 bases at J, leaving 6 bases unmatched. The CDR3 consists of 14 residues. Germline lookup yields CDR1 SGHNT and CDR2 YYREEE (reference sequence). DNA for the CDR3: TGTGCCAGCAGGCGGGGGGGCTCAAGAGATACGCAGTATTTT. It codes for CASRRGGSRDTQYF. Combining the CDR3 with reference TRBV5-4 and TRBJ2-3 gives the whole variable domain ETGVTQSPTHLIKTRGQQVTLRCSSQSGHNTVSWYQQALGQGPQFIFQYYREEENGRGNFPPRFSGLQFPNYSSELNVNALELDDSALYLCASRRGGSRDTQYFGPGTRLTVL.

The chain couples TRBV9 to TRBJ1-4, with TRBD1 as a possible D gene (6 bases). The V end was cut by 3 bases, the J end by 7 bases, with 10 bases between. Germline lookup yields CDR1 SGDLS and CDR2 YYNGEE. The CDR3 length is 13 residues. The CDR3: CASSERDTEKLFF. CDR3 nucleotide sequence: TGTGCCAGCAGCGAACGGGACACTGAAAAACTGTTTTTT. Based on the CDR3 plus reference TRBV9 and TRBJ1-4, the full variable domain is DSGVTQTPKHLITATGQRVTLRCSPRSGDLSVYWYQQSLDQGLQFLIQYYNGEERAKGNILERFSAQQFPDLHSELNLSSLELGDSALYFCASSERDTEKLFFGSGTQLSVL.

This clone has a handful of counts. The genes are TRBV6-5 and TRBJ1-5; 7 nucleotides match TRBD1. This CDR3 contains 15 residues. The J segment lost 6 bases and the V segment lost 6 bases, leaving 11 bases of the junction unmatched. The germline CDR1 and CDR2 sequences are MNHEY and SVGAGI. The CDR3 loop reads CASRMTGRSSQPQHF. CDR3 in DNA: TGTGCCAGCAGGATGACAGGGCGCTCAAGTCAGCCCCAGCATTTT.

The rearrangement joins TRBV28 to TRBJ1-3; D remains ambiguous. With 5 bases removed from V and 8 bases from J, the gap between germline ends came to 16 bases. The CDR3 runs to 14 residues. Per the germline V gene, CDR1 is MDHEN and CDR2 is SYDVKM. CDR3 coding DNA: TGTGCCAGCAGTCCGACGACGGGTACGGACACCATATATTTT. Residues: CASSPTTGTDTIYF.

This rearrangement joins TRBV5-4 to TRBJ1-2, with D perhaps TRBD1 (6 bases). The germline V gene has CDR1 SGHNT and CDR2 YYREEE (reference sequence). The germline V and J ends were trimmed by 4 bases and 1 base, with 8 bases remaining between them. CDR3 length: 13 residues. The CDR3, as DNA: TGTGCCAGCAGCGTGGACAGTAACTATGGCTACACCTTC. Encoded protein: CASSVDSNYGYTF.

The chain has TRBV5-1 and TRBJ2-3; 10 positions match TRBD2. The germline CDR1 and CDR2 sequences are SGHRS and YFSETQ. The CDR3 loop spans 18 amino acids. The V gene end was trimmed by 3 bases and the J gene end by 0 bases; junction bases not matched to a gene: 10. The CDR3 region has the DNA TGCGCCAGCAGCTCCACCGGGGATAGCGGGGGGAGCACAGATACGCAGTATTTT. Residues: CASSSTGDSGGSTDTQYF. Together with reference TRBV5-1 and TRBJ2-3, the CDR3 gives the full variable domain: KAGVTQTPRYLIKTRGQQVTLSCSPISGHRSVSWYQQTPGQGLQFLFEYFSETQRNKGNFPGRFSGRQFSNSRSEMNVSTLELGDSALYLCASSSTGDSGGSTDTQYFGPGTRLTVL.

The chain couples TRBV5-6 to TRBJ1-5; 8 positions match TRBD1. The germline gives CDR1 SGHDT, CDR2 YYEEEE. The CDR3 runs to 16 residues. Trimming cost V 0 bases and J 1 base; bases outside gene matches: 3. CDR3 sequence (DNA): TGTGCCAGCAGCTTGGCCGGGACAGGAAGCAATCAGCCCCAGCATTTT. Translating gives CASSLAGTGSNQPQHF.

V and J are TRBV5-1 and TRBJ2-2, with 9 bases identical to TRBD1. The CDR3 contains 16 residues. Trimming at V came to 4 bases and at J to 2 bases, leaving 6 bases not matched to a gene. The germline V gene has CDR1 SGHRS and CDR2 YFSETQ. CDR3 sequence reads: CASSEGTGTNTGELFF. CDR3 DNA sequence: TGCGCCAGCAGCGAAGGGACAGGGACTAACACCGGGGAGCTGTTTTTT.

The chain uses TRBV5-4 and TRBJ1-5; D unresolved. CDR1 and CDR2 (germline): SGHNT, YYREEE (reference sequence). The CDR3 runs to 13 residues. V gave up 0 bases and J gave up 2 bases, with 3 bases separating them. CDR3 region: CASSLAGNQPQHF. CDR3 in DNA: TGTGCCAGCAGCTTGGCAGGCAATCAGCCCCAGCATTTT.

The V and J genes are TRBV11-1 and TRBJ2-7, with 9 bases matching TRBD1. Germline V gives CDR1 SGHAT, CDR2 FQDESV (reference sequence). The V gene end was trimmed by 2 bases and the J gene end by 6 bases; junction bases not matched to a gene: 8. The CDR3 covers 15 residues. The DNA for the CDR3 is TGTGCCAGCAGCTTATTGGGGACAGGGTCCCCCGAGCAGTACTTC. Residues: CASSLLGTGSPEQYF. The full variable domain, rest sourced from reference TRBV11-1 and TRBJ2-7, is EAEVAQSPRYKITEKSQAVAFWCDPISGHATLYWYRQILGQGPELLVQFQDESVVDDSQLPKDRFSAERLKGVDSTLKIQPAELGDSAMYLCASSLLGTGSPEQYFGPGTRLTVT.